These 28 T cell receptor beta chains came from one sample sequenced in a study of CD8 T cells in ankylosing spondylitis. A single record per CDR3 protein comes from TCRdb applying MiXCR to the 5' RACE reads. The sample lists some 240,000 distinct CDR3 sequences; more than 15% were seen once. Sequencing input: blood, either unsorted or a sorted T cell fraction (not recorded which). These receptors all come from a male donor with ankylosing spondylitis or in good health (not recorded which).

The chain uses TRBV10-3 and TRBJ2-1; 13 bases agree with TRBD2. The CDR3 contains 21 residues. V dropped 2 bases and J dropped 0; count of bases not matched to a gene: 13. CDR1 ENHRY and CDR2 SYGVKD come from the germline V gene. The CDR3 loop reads CAISEPLTSGRAESSYNEQFF. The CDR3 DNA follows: TGTGCCATCAGTGAGCCTTTAACTAGCGGGAGGGCCGAATCCTCCTACAATGAGCAGTTCTTC.

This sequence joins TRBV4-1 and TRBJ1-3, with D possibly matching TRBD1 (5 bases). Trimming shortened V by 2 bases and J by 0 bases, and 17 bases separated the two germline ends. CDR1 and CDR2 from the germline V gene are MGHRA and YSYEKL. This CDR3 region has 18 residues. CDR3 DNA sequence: TGCGCCAGCAGCCAATCCCGACAGTCTATGTTCTCTGGAAACACCATATATTTT. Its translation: CASSQSRQSMFSGNTIYF.

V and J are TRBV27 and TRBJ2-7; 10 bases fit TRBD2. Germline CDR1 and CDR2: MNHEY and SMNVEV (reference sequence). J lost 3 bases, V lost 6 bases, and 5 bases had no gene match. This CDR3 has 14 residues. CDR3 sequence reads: CASSRGLADYEQYF. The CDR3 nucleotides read TGTGCCAGCAGCCGCGGACTAGCGGACTACGAGCAGTACTTC.

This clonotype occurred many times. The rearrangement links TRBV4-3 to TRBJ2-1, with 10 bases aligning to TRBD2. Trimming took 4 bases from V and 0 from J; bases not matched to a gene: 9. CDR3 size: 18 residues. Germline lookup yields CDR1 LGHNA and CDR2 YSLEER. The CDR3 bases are TGCGCCAGCAGCCCCACTACTAGCGGGACATCCTCCTACAATGAGCAGTTCTTC. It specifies CASSPTTSGTSSYNEQFF.

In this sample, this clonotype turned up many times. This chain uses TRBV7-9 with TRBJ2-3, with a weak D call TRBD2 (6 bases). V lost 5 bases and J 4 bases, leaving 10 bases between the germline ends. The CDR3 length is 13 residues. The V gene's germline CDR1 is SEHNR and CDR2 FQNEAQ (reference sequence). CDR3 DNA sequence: TGTGCCAGCAGCACGACTAGTCCAGATACGCAGTATTTT. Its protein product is CASSTTSPDTQYF.

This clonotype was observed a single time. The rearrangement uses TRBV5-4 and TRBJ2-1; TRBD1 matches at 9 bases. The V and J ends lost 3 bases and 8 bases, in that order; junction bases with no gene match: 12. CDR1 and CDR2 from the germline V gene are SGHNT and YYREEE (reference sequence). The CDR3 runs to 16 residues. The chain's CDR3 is CASSSLMGTGIHEQFF. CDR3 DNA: TGTGCCAGCAGCTCGTTGATGGGGACAGGGATCCATGAGCAGTTCTTC.

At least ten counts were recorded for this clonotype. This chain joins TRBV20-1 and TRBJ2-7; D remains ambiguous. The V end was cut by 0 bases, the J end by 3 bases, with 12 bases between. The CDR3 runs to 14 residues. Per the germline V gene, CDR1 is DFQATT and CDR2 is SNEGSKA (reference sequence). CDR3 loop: CSARDPAFSYEQYF. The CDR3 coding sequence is TGCAGTGCTAGAGATCCTGCCTTCAGCTACGAGCAGTACTTC.

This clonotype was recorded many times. The CDR3 bases are TGTGCCACCAGCAACCGGGACAGGGGGAACAATGAGCAGTTCTTC. It translates to CATSNRDRGNNEQFF. The V call is TRBV15, the J call TRBJ2-1; 11 nucleotides agree with TRBD1. Germline CDR1 reads LNHNV; CDR2 reads YYDKDF (reference sequence). J was trimmed by 5 bases and V by 4 bases; bases with no gene match: 4. The CDR3 extends over 15 amino acids.

The DNA for the CDR3 is TGTGCCAGCAGCGTATCGGGGGGGGGATCCTACAATGAGCAGTTCTTC. It yields the protein CASSVSGGGSYNEQFF. This sequence joins TRBV9 and TRBJ2-1; TRBD2 matches at 8 bases. The trim removed 1 base at V and 1 base at J, leaving 4 bases unmatched. Looked up from germline, CDR1 is SGDLS and CDR2 is YYNGEE. The CDR3 runs 16 residues.

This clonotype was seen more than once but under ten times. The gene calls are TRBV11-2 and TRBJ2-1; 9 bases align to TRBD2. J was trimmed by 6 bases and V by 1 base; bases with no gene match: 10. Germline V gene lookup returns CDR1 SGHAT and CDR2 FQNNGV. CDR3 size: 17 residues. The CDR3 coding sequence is TGTGCCAGCAGCTTAGGGTTGGGTAGCGGGAGAGGCAATGAGCAGTTCTTC. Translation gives CASSLGLGSGRGNEQFF. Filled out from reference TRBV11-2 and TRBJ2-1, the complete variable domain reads EAGVAQSPRYKIIEKRQSVAFWCNPISGHATLYWYQQILGQGPKLLIQFQNNGVVDDSQLPKDRFSAERLKGVDSTLKIQPAKLEDSAVYLCASSLGLGSGRGNEQFFGPGTRLTVL.

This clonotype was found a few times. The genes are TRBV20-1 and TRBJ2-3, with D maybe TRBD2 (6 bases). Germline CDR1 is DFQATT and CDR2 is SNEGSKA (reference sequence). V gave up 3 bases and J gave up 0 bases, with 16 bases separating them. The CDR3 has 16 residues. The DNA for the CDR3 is TGCAGTGCTAGGGGACCATTAGCGGCTAGCACAGATACGCAGTATTTT. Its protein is CSARGPLAASTDTQYF.

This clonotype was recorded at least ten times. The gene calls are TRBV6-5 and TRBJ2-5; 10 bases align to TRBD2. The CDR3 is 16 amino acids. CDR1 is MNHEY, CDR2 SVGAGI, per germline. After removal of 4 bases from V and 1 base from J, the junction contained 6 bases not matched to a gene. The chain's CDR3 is CASSSPWTSGQETQYF. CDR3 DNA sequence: TGTGCCAGCAGTTCCCCGTGGACTAGCGGCCAAGAGACCCAGTACTTC.

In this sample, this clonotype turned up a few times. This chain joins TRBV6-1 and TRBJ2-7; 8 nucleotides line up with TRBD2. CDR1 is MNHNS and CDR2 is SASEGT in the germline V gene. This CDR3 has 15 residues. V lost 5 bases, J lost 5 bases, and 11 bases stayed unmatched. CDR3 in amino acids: CASSTTGTSGNEQYF. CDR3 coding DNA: TGTGCCAGCAGTACCACCGGGACTAGTGGAAACGAGCAGTACTTC.

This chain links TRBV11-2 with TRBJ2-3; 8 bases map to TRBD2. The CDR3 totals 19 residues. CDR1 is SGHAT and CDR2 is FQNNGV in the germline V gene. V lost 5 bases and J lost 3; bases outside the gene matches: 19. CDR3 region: CASSRPSTGTSLRTDTQYF. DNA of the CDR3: TGTGCCAGCAGCCGCCCCTCGACCGGGACTAGTCTTCGGACAGATACGCAGTATTTT.

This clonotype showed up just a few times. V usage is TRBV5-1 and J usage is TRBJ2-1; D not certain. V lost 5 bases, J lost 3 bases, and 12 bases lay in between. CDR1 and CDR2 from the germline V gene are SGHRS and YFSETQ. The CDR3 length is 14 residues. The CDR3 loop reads CASRLDSSYNEQFF. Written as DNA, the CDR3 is TGCGCCAGCAGACTTGACTCTAGCTACAATGAGCAGTTCTTC. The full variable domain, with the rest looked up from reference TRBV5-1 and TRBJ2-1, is KAGVTQTPRYLIKTRGQQVTLSCSPISGHRSVSWYQQTPGQGLQFLFEYFSETQRNKGNFPGRFSGRQFSNSRSEMNVSTLELGDSALYLCASRLDSSYNEQFFGPGTRLTVL.

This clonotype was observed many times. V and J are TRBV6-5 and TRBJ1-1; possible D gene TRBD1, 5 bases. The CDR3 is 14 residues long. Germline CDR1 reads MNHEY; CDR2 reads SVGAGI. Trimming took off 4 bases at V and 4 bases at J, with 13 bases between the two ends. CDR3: CASSLRGAGTEAFF. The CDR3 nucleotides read TGTGCCAGCAGTTTACGGGGCGCAGGCACTGAAGCTTTCTTT.

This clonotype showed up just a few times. The CDR3 region is CASATGTGSYEQYF. DNA of the CDR3: TGTGCCAGCGCTACCGGGACAGGGTCCTACGAGCAGTACTTC. The V gene is TRBV27, the J gene TRBJ2-7, with 9 bases lining up with TRBD1. Germline CDR1 MNHEY, CDR2 SMNVEV (reference sequence). CDR3 length: 14 amino acids. V gave up 8 bases and J gave up 1 base; unmatched junction bases: 6.

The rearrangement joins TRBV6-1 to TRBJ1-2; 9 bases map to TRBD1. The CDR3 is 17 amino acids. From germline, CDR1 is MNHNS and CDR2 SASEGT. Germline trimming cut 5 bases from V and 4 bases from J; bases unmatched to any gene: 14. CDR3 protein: CASSQNVYGTGIYGYTF. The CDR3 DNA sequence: TGTGCCAGCAGTCAGAACGTGTACGGGACAGGGATCTATGGCTACACCTTC.

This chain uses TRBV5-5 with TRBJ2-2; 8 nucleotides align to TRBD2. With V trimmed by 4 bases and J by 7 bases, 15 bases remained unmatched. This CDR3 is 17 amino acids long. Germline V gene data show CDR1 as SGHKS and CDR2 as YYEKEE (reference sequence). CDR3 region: CASSPYAGTRDHGELFF. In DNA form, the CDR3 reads TGTGCCAGCAGCCCTTATGCCGGGACTAGAGATCACGGGGAGCTGTTTTTT.

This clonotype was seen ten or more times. The CDR3 coding sequence is TGTGCCAGCGGGGCCACCCCGAACACCGGGGAGCTGTTTTTT. It is translated as CASGATPNTGELFF. The chain recombines TRBV7-9 with TRBJ2-2; TRBD1 might be the D (5 bases). This CDR3 has 14 residues. The V gene's germline CDR1 is SEHNR and CDR2 FQNEAQ (reference sequence). With 8 bases removed from V and 0 bases from J, the gap between germline ends came to 10 bases.

In DNA, the CDR3 is TGCGCCAGCAGCTGGCGTCAGGAGAACACTGAAGCTTTCTTT. Translating gives CASSWRQENTEAFF. The chain employs TRBV5-1 and TRBJ1-1, with D hard to call. The germline V gene has CDR1 SGHRS and CDR2 YFSETQ. This CDR3 comprises 14 residues. V was pared by 3 bases and J by 1 base, with 10 bases between.

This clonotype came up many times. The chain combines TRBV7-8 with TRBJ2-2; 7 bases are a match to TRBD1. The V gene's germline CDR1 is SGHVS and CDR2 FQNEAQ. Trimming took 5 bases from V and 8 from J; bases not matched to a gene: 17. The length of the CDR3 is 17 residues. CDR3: CASSPPEGQTQGGELFF. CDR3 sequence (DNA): TGTGCCAGCAGCCCGCCCGAGGGACAGACTCAAGGGGGGGAGCTGTTTTTT.

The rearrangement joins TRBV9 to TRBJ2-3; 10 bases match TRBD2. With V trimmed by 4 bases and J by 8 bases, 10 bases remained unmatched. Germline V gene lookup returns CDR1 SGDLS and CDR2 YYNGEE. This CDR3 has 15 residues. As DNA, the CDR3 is TGTGCCAGCAGCTCACCAGCGGGAGGGCCTGCTACGCAGTATTTT. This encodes CASSSPAGGPATQYF.

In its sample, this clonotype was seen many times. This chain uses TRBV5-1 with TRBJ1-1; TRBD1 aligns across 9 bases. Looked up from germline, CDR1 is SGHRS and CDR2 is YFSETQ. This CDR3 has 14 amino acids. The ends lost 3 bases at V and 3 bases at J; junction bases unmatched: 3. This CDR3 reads CASSWTGAHTEAFF. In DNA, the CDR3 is TGCGCCAGCAGCTGGACAGGGGCCCACACTGAAGCTTTCTTT.

The CDR3 sequence: CSVEDAGVEQYF. The CDR3 DNA reads TGCAGCGTTGAAGACGCCGGGGTCGAGCAGTACTTC. The V and J genes are TRBV29-1 and TRBJ2-7; tentatively, D is TRBD2 (5 bases). Trimming stripped 0 bases from V and 6 bases from J, with 9 bases between. The V gene's germline CDR1 is SQVTM and CDR2 ANQGSEA. The CDR3 is made up of 12 amino acids.

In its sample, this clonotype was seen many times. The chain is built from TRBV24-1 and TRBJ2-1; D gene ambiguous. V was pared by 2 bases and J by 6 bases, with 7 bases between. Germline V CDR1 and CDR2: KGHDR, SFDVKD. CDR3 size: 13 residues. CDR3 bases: TGTGCCACCAGTGATTCGTGGAGCAATGAGCAGTTCTTC. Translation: CATSDSWSNEQFF.

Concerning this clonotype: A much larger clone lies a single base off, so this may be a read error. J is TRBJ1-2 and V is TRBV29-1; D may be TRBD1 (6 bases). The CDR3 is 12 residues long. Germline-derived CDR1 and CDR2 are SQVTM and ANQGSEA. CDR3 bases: TGCAGCGTAGCCGGACAGAACTATGGCTACTCCTTC. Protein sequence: CSVAGQNYGYSF.

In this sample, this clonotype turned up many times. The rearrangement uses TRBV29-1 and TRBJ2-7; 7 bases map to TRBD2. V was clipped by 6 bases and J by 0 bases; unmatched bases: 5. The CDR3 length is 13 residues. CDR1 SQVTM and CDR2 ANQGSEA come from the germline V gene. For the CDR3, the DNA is TGCAGCGTCGGAGCGGGGAACTCCTACGAGCAGTACTTC. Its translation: CSVGAGNSYEQYF.